The 3 T cell receptor beta chains below were found in one sample sequenced in a study of tumor-infiltrating lymphocytes in glioblastoma multiforme. TCRB libraries came from RNA via three nested multiplex PCR rounds. TCRdb analysed the multiplex PCR reads with MiXCR anew, one entry per CDR3 protein. Seen here are over 8,000 distinct CDR3 sequences, 65% to 75% observed once, and the top ten hold around 50%. The material sequenced was brain tumor tissue. These receptors were collected from a male donor with glioblastoma.

This clonotype has just one count. Mismatch with germline at one junction end may stem from a read error. The chain has TRBV11-2 and TRBJ1-2, with D perhaps matching TRBD1 (5 bases). The germline CDR1 and CDR2 sequences are SGHAT and FQNNGV. The CDR3 has 13 amino acids. CDR3 nucleotides: TGTGCCAGCAGCTTAGGTGCTGGACATAGATACATCTTC. It is translated as CASSLGAGHRYIF. The entire variable domain, with the rest obtained from reference TRBV11-2 and TRBJ1-2, is as follows: EAGVAQSPRYKIIEKRQSVAFWCNPISGHATLYWYQQILGQGPKLLIQFQNNGVVDDSQLPKDRFSAERLKGVDSTLKIQPAKLEDSAVYLCASSLGAGHRYIFGSGTRLTVV.

The rearrangement uses TRBV20-1 and TRBJ2-1, with D unresolved. The germline V gene has CDR1 DFQATT and CDR2 SNEGSKA (reference sequence). The CDR3 spans 15 residues. Between the trimmed V and J ends, which lost 2 bases and 1 base, there was a span of 12 bases. The CDR3 sequence is CSARTLESSYNEQFF. Here the CDR3 DNA reads TGCAGTGCTAGAACCCTCGAGTCGTCCTACAATGAGCAGTTCTTC.

This rearrangement joins TRBV11-2 to TRBJ2-7; a possible D gene is TRBD2 (7 bases). Per germline, CDR1 SGHAT and CDR2 FQNNGV. This CDR3 spans 15 amino acids. The ends were cut back, 4 bases at V and 3 bases at J, with 16 bases in the middle. As DNA, the CDR3 is TGTGCCAGCAGCTCGAGGCGGGGGCCTTTCTACGAGCAGTACTTC. Its protein is CASSSRRGPFYEQYF.